These 16 T cell receptor beta chains were all obtained from the same sample, sequenced in a study of T-cell memory formation after mild COVID-19. TCRdb itself ran the 5' RACE reads through MiXCR, one entry per CDR3 protein. The sample shows approximately 290,000 distinct CDR3 sequences, about a sixth of them seen only once. Source material: PBMCs or a T cell subset sorted from them (not recorded which). The receptor source for this set is a man between 18 and 29 years old who had mild COVID-19 (a few samples of this study predate the infection). Cell type and time point are not known.

This chain connects TRBV6-5 to TRBJ2-1; 7 bases are a match to TRBD2. Germline CDR1 is MNHEY and CDR2 is SVGAGI. This CDR3 has 16 amino acids. The junction had 9 bases not matched to a gene; V was cut back by 2 bases and J by 5 bases. The CDR3 reads CASSYVLASGNNEQFF. CDR3 nucleotide sequence: TGTGCCAGCAGTTACGTATTGGCTAGCGGCAACAATGAGCAGTTCTTC.

This clonotype was observed many times. J is TRBJ1-2 and V is TRBV21-1; TRBD1 is the table's D call, not checked against the DNA. TRBV21-1 is termed a pseudogene. There are 13 residues in the CDR3. DNA of the CDR3: TGTGCCAGCCCGCCCGGCGGGACGGGTGGCTACACCTTC. This translates into CASPPGGTGGYTF.

This chain joins TRBV4-3 and TRBJ2-7, with TRBD1 as a possible D gene (6 bases). V lost 0 bases and J lost 3, with 12 bases in between. The CDR3 is 15 amino acids. Looked up from germline, CDR1 is LGHNA and CDR2 is YSLEER. In nucleotides, the CDR3 is TGCGCCAGCAGCCAAGATCGAGGGGGTTACTACGAGCAGTACTTC. It encodes CASSQDRGGYYEQYF.

The rearrangement uses TRBV20-1 and TRBJ2-5; 13 bases fit TRBD2. The germline CDR1 and CDR2 sequences are DFQATT and SNEGSKA (reference sequence). V lost 0 bases, J lost 3 bases, and 7 bases stayed unmatched. The CDR3 spans 17 residues. Written as DNA, the CDR3 is TGCAGTGCTAGAGACCCAAGCGGGACTAGCGGGGAAGAGACCCAGTACTTC. Translated: CSARDPSGTSGEETQYF.

This clonotype was seen only a few times. V usage is TRBV2 and J usage is TRBJ2-3; 8 bases line up with TRBD2. Germline lookup yields CDR1 SNHLY and CDR2 FYNNEI. CDR3 size: 15 residues. With V trimmed by 8 bases and J by 0 bases, 7 bases remained unmatched. The chain's CDR3 is CASRGGFTSTDTQYF. CDR3 nucleotide sequence: TGTGCCAGCCGCGGGGGGTTCACTAGCACAGATACGCAGTATTTT.

This clonotype has only a few counts. The J gene is TRBJ1-4, the V gene TRBV4-3; D unresolved. Deletions cut 0 bases from V and 5 bases from J, with 16 bases between. The CDR3 is 17 residues long. The germline V gene has CDR1 LGHNA and CDR2 YSLEER. The CDR3 loop is CASSQDVWEMGNEKLFF. In DNA form, the CDR3 reads TGCGCCAGCAGCCAAGATGTATGGGAGATGGGGAATGAAAAACTGTTTTTT.

The genes are TRBV4-3 and TRBJ1-3, with D perhaps matching TRBD1 (5 bases). Germline lookup yields CDR1 LGHNA and CDR2 YSLEER. The length of the CDR3 is 17 residues. With 4 bases removed from V and 1 base from J, the gap between germline ends came to 17 bases. The CDR3 sequence: CASSPGTGELSGNTIYF. As DNA, the CDR3 is TGCGCCAGCAGCCCTGGGACCGGGGAGCTGTCTGGAAACACCATATATTTT.

This chain connects TRBV4-1 to TRBJ1-5; the D gene is possibly TRBD1 (6 bases). V lost 0 bases and J lost 7, with 16 bases in between. The germline V gene encodes CDR1 MGHRA and CDR2 YSYEKL. This CDR3 spans 16 amino acids. CDR3 sequence reads: CASSQDLNREDQPQHF. CDR3 DNA sequence: TGCGCCAGCAGCCAAGATTTGAACAGGGAGGACCAGCCCCAGCATTTT.

The rearrangement links TRBV20-1 to TRBJ1-4, with D perhaps matching TRBD1 (6 bases). Per germline, CDR1 DFQATT and CDR2 SNEGSKA (reference sequence). Trimming stripped 0 bases from V and 8 bases from J, with 13 bases between. This CDR3 spans 14 amino acids. CDR3 sequence (DNA): TGCAGTGCTAGAGATACGGGGGCCGGGGAAAAACTGTTTTTT. This sequence encodes CSARDTGAGEKLFF.

The J gene is TRBJ2-3, the V gene TRBV11-2; the D gene is possibly TRBD2 (6 bases). The germline CDR1 and CDR2 sequences are SGHAT and FQNNGV. The CDR3 runs 16 residues. The V end lost 5 bases, the J end lost 4 bases, and 19 bases lay between the germline ends. CDR3 in amino acids: CASSPELALVADTQYF. DNA for the CDR3: TGTGCCAGCAGCCCTGAACTAGCTTTAGTCGCAGATACGCAGTATTTT. The entire variable domain, with the rest obtained from reference TRBV11-2 and TRBJ2-3, is as follows: EAGVAQSPRYKIIEKRQSVAFWCNPISGHATLYWYQQILGQGPKLLIQFQNNGVVDDSQLPKDRFSAERLKGVDSTLKIQPAKLEDSAVYLCASSPELALVADTQYFGPGTRLTVL.

This clonotype was detected many times. The chain uses TRBV7-2 and TRBJ2-3; a possible D gene is TRBD2 (5 bases). The V end lost 3 bases, the J end lost 7 bases, and 17 bases lay between the germline ends. Germline V gene lookup returns CDR1 SGHTA and CDR2 FQGNSA. The CDR3 contains 15 residues. The CDR3 DNA sequence: TGTGCCAGCAGCTTCGGGTCGGAGCGGAGGTATACGCAGTATTTT. Residues: CASSFGSERRYTQYF.

This chain joins TRBV5-1 and TRBJ2-1; 8 bases are shared with TRBD2. V lost 1 base, J lost 4 bases, and 4 bases stayed unmatched. Germline lookup yields CDR1 SGHRS and CDR2 YFSETQ. CDR3 length: 15 amino acids. The CDR3 spells CASSLRGGWYNEQFF. The CDR3 DNA is TGCGCCAGCAGCTTGCGGGGGGGATGGTACAATGAGCAGTTCTTC.

As concerns this clonotype: A read error may explain this, as a much larger clone is one base away. Because it lacks the conserved phenylalanine or tryptophan at the end, this CDR3 is likely a read error. The J gene is TRBJ2-7, the V gene TRBV20-1, with D possibly being TRBD2 (5 bases). There are 12 residues in the CDR3. Looked up from germline, CDR1 is DFQATT and CDR2 is SNEGSKA (reference sequence). Trimming removed 6 bases at V and 4 bases at J, with 13 bases between. CDR3 DNA sequence: TGCAGTGCCGAGGGTTCCGGGTACGAGCAGTACGAC. It translates to CSAEGSGYEQYD.

The gene calls are TRBV6-6 and TRBJ1-3; D gene ambiguous. CDR3 length equals 11 residues. Germline CDR1 MNHNY, CDR2 SVGAGI (reference sequence). V shed 7 bases and J shed 10 bases, with 11 bases lying between them. The CDR3, as DNA: TGTGCCAGCACCGATGACCTAACCATATATTTT. Translated: CASTDDLTIYF.

This clonotype turned up a few times. The J gene is TRBJ2-7, the V gene TRBV4-2; no clear D. CDR1 and CDR2 from the germline V gene are LGHNA and YNFKEQ. This CDR3 is 16 amino acids long. Trimming removed 0 bases at V and 1 base at J, with 13 bases between. The CDR3 DNA reads as TGTGCCAGCAGCCAAGATATGGTGGGAAGGTCCTACGAGCAGTACTTC. It encodes CASSQDMVGRSYEQYF.

The V and J genes are TRBV10-3 and TRBJ1-2; D call uncertain. V lost 2 bases, J lost 3 bases, and 4 bases lay in between. The germline V gene encodes CDR1 ENHRY and CDR2 SYGVKD. This CDR3 is 12 amino acids long. The CDR3: CAISENYYGYTF. Here the CDR3 DNA reads TGTGCCATCAGTGAGAATTACTATGGCTACACCTTC.